This TCR beta chain derives from a study of OX40 agonist ivuxolimab in advanced cancers. The V and J ends lost 4 bases and 8 bases respectively, with 23 bases between them. Germline CDR1 is MGHRA and CDR2 is YSYEKL. The length of the CDR3 is 16 residues. TCRdb's table, derived via immunoSEQ multiplex PCR, lists solely in-frame clones and lacks some. In the table there are about 35,000 clones, about four fifths of which are singletons. The sequence derives from an adult with an advanced solid tumor such as melanoma, head and neck, liver or kidney cancer. The chain joins TRBV4-1 to TRBJ1-2, with unresolved D. This material consisted of CD4+ or CD8+ T cells sorted from blood, taken in a trial of the OX40 agonist ivuxolimab. The CDR3 region is CASSPQGSSRVWGYTF. The CDR3 DNA is TGCGCCAGCAGCCCTCAAGGTTCCTCCCGAGTTTGGGGCTACACCTTC.